This record covers a single T cell receptor beta chain. The data are from a study of blood T cell repertoires in COVID-19. Trimming removed 3 bases at V and 3 bases at J, with 12 bases between. The germline gives CDR1 KGHSH, CDR2 LQKENI. The CDR3 totals 15 residues. The assay was immunoSEQ multiplex PCR, and TCRdb's table has in-frame clones only and misses some. The sample shows approximately 230,000 clones, about 86% of them seen only once. The receptor was isolated from an elderly man with acute or convalescent COVID-19. V and J are TRBV18 and TRBJ2-1; D gene ambiguous. Specimen: peripheral blood. The CDR3 here is CASSPGHPDYNEQFF. Here the CDR3 DNA reads TGTGCCAGCTCACCTGGCCATCCTGACTACAATGAGCAGTTCTTC.